Listed here are 29 T cell receptor beta chains from one sample, sequenced in a study of shared clonotypes between healthy human individuals. Sequencing used immunoSEQ multiplex PCR; TCRdb keeps in-frame clones, though not all of them. Among hundreds of thousands of clones, around 78% were seen once, and the ten largest hold around 2%. Sequences were obtained from memory CD4+ T cells sorted from blood. Subset given: CD45RA-negative fraction. Every receptor here comes from a young woman in good health.

The genes are TRBV9 and TRBJ1-1; D call uncertain. The CDR3 runs to 14 residues. The V and J ends lost 2 bases and 1 base respectively, with 9 bases between them. Germline V gives CDR1 SGDLS, CDR2 YYNGEE. In DNA form, the CDR3 reads TGTGCCAGCAGCGTTGATAATTCGAACACTGAAGCTTTCTTT. Translation gives CASSVDNSNTEAFF.

The chain recombines TRBV6-6 with TRBJ2-2; TRBD2 aligns across 7 bases. Germline V lookup: CDR1 MNHNY, CDR2 SVGAGI (reference sequence). The CDR3 consists of 15 residues. V lost 0 bases and J lost 7; bases outside the gene matches: 5. This CDR3 reads CASSYSREPGGELFF. The CDR3 nucleotides read TGTGCCAGCAGTTACTCGCGGGAGCCGGGCGGGGAGCTGTTTTTT.

V usage is TRBV2 and J usage is TRBJ1-5, with 10 bases aligning to TRBD1. Germline CDR1 is SNHLY and CDR2 is FYNNEI. Trimming removed 4 bases from V and 6 bases from J; junction bases left unmatched: 3. This CDR3 region has 14 residues. The CDR3 is CASSGQGAGQPQHF. The CDR3 nucleotides are TGTGCCAGCAGTGGACAGGGGGCGGGTCAGCCCCAGCATTTT.

This chain links TRBV7-2 with TRBJ2-7, with D uncertain. This CDR3 contains 13 residues. CDR1 is SGHTA and CDR2 is FQGNSA in the germline V gene. V lost 4 bases and J 3 bases, leaving 10 bases between the germline ends. DNA for the CDR3: TGTGCCAGCAGCTCCTACTTAGACTACGAGCAGTACTTC. This gives the protein CASSSYLDYEQYF.

V usage is TRBV5-1 and J usage is TRBJ2-7; 7 bases map to TRBD2. This CDR3 contains 15 residues. The junction had 7 bases not matched to a gene; V was cut back by 4 bases and J by 0 bases. Germline V gives CDR1 SGHRS, CDR2 YFSETQ. The CDR3 nucleotides read TGCGCCAGCAGCCAAGTCGGGGGGAGCTCCTACGAGCAGTACTTC. Encoded protein: CASSQVGGSSYEQYF.

The sample holds a few counts of this clone. The genes are TRBV28 and TRBJ1-4; D is unclear. Germline CDR1 and CDR2: MDHEN and SYDVKM. This CDR3 region has 14 residues. Trimming pared 3 bases from V and 7 bases from J, leaving 12 bases between. CDR3 in DNA: TGTGCCAGCAGTTTCGGCAACTATCCTGAAAAACTGTTTTTT. Protein: CASSFGNYPEKLFF.

V gene TRBV28 combines with J gene TRBJ2-1; D remains unclear. Germline V gives CDR1 MDHEN, CDR2 SYDVKM. The CDR3 sequence is 11 residues long. V shed 6 bases and J shed 10 bases, with 10 bases lying between them. The CDR3 loop is CASSPHEEQFF. CDR3 DNA: TGTGCCAGCAGCCCTCATGAAGAGCAGTTCTTC.

The chain couples TRBV7-2 to TRBJ2-3; D call uncertain. The CDR3 totals 17 residues. Trimming took off 2 bases at V and 1 base at J, with 16 bases between the two ends. Germline-derived CDR1 and CDR2 are SGHTA and FQGNSA. DNA for the CDR3: TGTGCCAGCAGCTTAAGGAGTCTAGTCTGGGGCACAGATACGCAGTATTTT. Amino acid sequence: CASSLRSLVWGTDTQYF.

In this sample, this clone turned up a few times. The chain couples TRBV18 to TRBJ1-5; D is possibly TRBD1 (5 bases). The V and J ends lost 4 bases and 7 bases respectively, with 14 bases between them. Germline CDR1 and CDR2: KGHSH and LQKENI. The CDR3 extends over 14 amino acids. Here the CDR3 DNA reads TGTGCCAGCTCACACGGGACGGCAGGGCAGCCCCAGCATTTT. The encoded protein is CASSHGTAGQPQHF.

The chain has TRBV5-4 and TRBJ1-6; 9 bases line up with TRBD1. The V and J ends lost 4 bases and 8 bases, in that order; junction bases with no gene match: 7. The CDR3 runs 15 residues. Germline CDR1 SGHNT, CDR2 YYREEE (reference sequence). CDR3 sequence: CASSGMTGGHSPLHF. For the CDR3, the DNA is TGTGCCAGCAGCGGGATGACAGGGGGTCATTCACCCCTCCACTTT.

The rearrangement links TRBV23-1 to TRBJ1-4; D call uncertain. TRBV23-1 is recorded as an ORF, its role being uncertain. The CDR3 runs to 17 residues. V was clipped by 3 bases and J by 0 bases, with 14 bases between them. The chain's CDR3 is CASSHLPGPPTNEKLFF. CDR3 sequence (DNA): TGCGCCAGCAGTCACTTACCGGGCCCCCCAACTAATGAAAAACTGTTTTTT.

Only a few counts were recorded for this clone. The chain uses TRBV19 and TRBJ2-2, with TRBD1 matching over 7 bases. CDR1 LNHDA and CDR2 SQIVND come from the germline V gene (reference sequence). Trimming removed 4 bases from V and 7 bases from J; junction bases left unmatched: 6. The CDR3 loop spans 14 amino acids. CDR3 sequence: CASSTTGIVGELFF. DNA for the CDR3: TGTGCCAGTAGTACGACAGGGATAGTCGGGGAGCTGTTTTTT.

For the CDR3, the DNA is TGCGCCAGCAGAGAGCGGAGCTCCTACAATGAGCAGTTCTTC. It yields the protein CASRERSSYNEQFF. V gene TRBV5-1 combines with J gene TRBJ2-1, with a tentative D call TRBD2 (5 bases). CDR3 length: 14 amino acids. CDR1 and CDR2 from the germline V gene are SGHRS and YFSETQ. Trimming took 5 bases from V and 0 from J, leaving 9 bases between them.

The rearrangement uses TRBV7-3 and TRBJ1-5; TRBD1 agrees at 8 bases. In germline, CDR1 is SGHTA, CDR2 FQGTGA. The J segment lost 5 bases and the V segment lost 3 bases, leaving 6 bases of the junction unmatched. The CDR3 is 15 amino acids. The CDR3 sequence is CASSLKTGEDQPQHF. The CDR3 DNA sequence: TGTGCCAGCAGCTTGAAGACAGGGGAGGATCAGCCCCAGCATTTT.

The V gene is TRBV13, the J gene TRBJ2-3; D assignment may be TRBD1 or TRBD2 (6 bases each). The germline V gene encodes CDR1 PRHDT and CDR2 FYEKMQ (reference sequence). The CDR3 loop spans 14 amino acids. Trimming took 2 bases from V and 5 from J, leaving 11 bases between them. CDR3: CASSLPGAGDTQYF. CDR3 coding DNA: TGTGCCAGCAGCTTACCGGGGGCAGGAGATACGCAGTATTTT.

V and J are TRBV11-1 and TRBJ2-5; perhaps TRBD2 as D (6 bases). V was pared by 1 base and J by 7 bases, with 13 bases between. The CDR3 extends over 14 amino acids. Germline values: CDR1 SGHAT, CDR2 FQDESV (reference sequence). CDR3 sequence reads: CASSLGTKRGTQYF. CDR3 nucleotides: TGTGCCAGCAGCTTAGGGACTAAAAGAGGGACCCAGTACTTC.

In this sample, this clone turned up a few times. Additional DNA sequences in this sample encode the identical CDR3. The genes are TRBV6-1 and TRBJ2-7; 7 nucleotides agree with TRBD1. Germline V gene sequence: CDR1 MNHNS, CDR2 SASEGT. The CDR3 consists of 14 residues. With V trimmed by 2 bases and J by 1 base, 2 bases remained unmatched. The CDR3 DNA follows: TGTGCCAGCAGTGAACGGGGACAGTCCTACGAGCAGTACTTC. Translating gives CASSERGQSYEQYF.

The V and J genes are TRBV7-6 and TRBJ2-5, with D maybe TRBD2 (7 bases). The germline gives CDR1 SGHVS, CDR2 FNYEAQ. V was trimmed by 5 bases and J by 4 bases, leaving 20 bases between them. This CDR3 contains 16 residues. Written as DNA, the CDR3 is TGTGCCAGCAGCCGGGGGGACACCTCCTTGGGAGAGACCCAGTACTTC. Amino acid sequence: CASSRGDTSLGETQYF. Drawing the rest from reference TRBV7-6 and TRBJ2-5, the complete variable domain is GAGVSQSPRYKVTKRGQDVALRCDPISGHVSLYWYRQALGQGPEFLTYFNYEAQQDKSGLPNDRFSAERPEGSISTLTIQRTEQRDSAMYRCASSRGDTSLGETQYFGPGTRLLVL.

Only a few counts were recorded for this clone. This sequence joins TRBV5-5 and TRBJ1-2; D unresolved. Germline CDR1 is SGHKS and CDR2 is YYEKEE (reference sequence). The germline V and J ends were trimmed by 4 bases and 1 base, with 8 bases remaining between them. There are 13 residues in the CDR3. CDR3 loop: CASSGANNYGYTF. The CDR3 nucleotides are TGTGCCAGCAGCGGCGCAAATAACTATGGCTACACCTTC. Full variable domain (outside the CDR3, taken from reference TRBV5-5 and TRBJ1-2): DAGVTQSPTHLIKTRGQQVTLRCSPISGHKSVSWYQQVLGQGPQFIFQYYEKEERGRGNFPDRFSARQFPNYSSELNVNALLLGDSALYLCASSGANNYGYTFGSGTRLTVV.

This clone was observed a handful of times. This sequence joins TRBV5-6 and TRBJ2-1, with D maybe TRBD1 (6 bases). This CDR3 contains 19 residues. In germline, CDR1 is SGHDT, CDR2 YYEEEE. With 1 base removed from V and 0 bases from J, the gap between germline ends came to 20 bases. The CDR3 DNA sequence: TGTGCCAGCAGCTTGTCTCCCGTTACAGGGAGCGGCTCCTACAATGAGCAGTTCTTC. It specifies CASSLSPVTGSGSYNEQFF.

J is TRBJ1-5 and V is TRBV6-5; D unclear. The CDR3 loop spans 14 amino acids. Germline V gives CDR1 MNHEY, CDR2 SVGAGI. The V end lost 5 bases, the J end lost 2 bases, and 10 bases lay between the germline ends. CDR3 nucleotides: TGTGCCAGCAGTAAGGACCTCGGCAATCAGCCCCAGCATTTT. Residues: CASSKDLGNQPQHF.

The rearrangement links TRBV5-1 to TRBJ2-5; 8 nucleotides align to TRBD1. The germline V gene has CDR1 SGHRS and CDR2 YFSETQ. The CDR3 extends over 14 amino acids. J gave up 2 bases and V 4 bases, and 4 bases lay outside the gene matches. CDR3 in amino acids: CASSPGGSQETQYF. The CDR3 nucleotides read TGCGCCAGCAGCCCAGGGGGCTCTCAAGAGACCCAGTACTTC.

In its sample, this clone was seen a few times. The chain is built from TRBV29-1 and TRBJ1-5; possible D gene TRBD1, 6 bases. Germline loops: CDR1 SQVTM, CDR2 ANQGSEA. Trimming pared 5 bases from V and 2 bases from J, leaving 13 bases between. The CDR3 extends over 14 amino acids. The CDR3 DNA reads as TGCAGCGTTAGTGGAGGGGGGGGCAATCAGCCCCAGCATTTT. Its translation: CSVSGGGGNQPQHF.

This clone was found many times. The chain recombines TRBV9 with TRBJ2-5; no reliable D call. The CDR3 extends over 15 amino acids. Looked up from germline, CDR1 is SGDLS and CDR2 is YYNGEE. The germline V and J ends were trimmed by 3 bases and 4 bases, with 16 bases remaining between them. The DNA for the CDR3 is TGTGCCAGCAGCGCCCACGACCCCCTTGGAGAGACCCAGTACTTC. Its protein is CASSAHDPLGETQYF.

The V call is TRBV4-1, the J call TRBJ2-1; D gene ambiguous. The length of the CDR3 is 14 residues. CDR1 is MGHRA, CDR2 YSYEKL, per germline. The V end lost 1 base, the J end lost 5 bases, and 9 bases lay between the germline ends. Written as DNA, the CDR3 is TGCGCCAGCAGCCAAGGGTGGGCTAACAATGAGCAGTTCTTC. It codes for CASSQGWANNEQFF.

This clone was picked up a small number of times. The CDR3 region has the DNA TGCACCAGCAGCCAACCATTACTTCAGGAGAACACTGAAGCTTTCTTT. Its protein is CTSSQPLLQENTEAFF. The rearrangement joins TRBV1 to TRBJ1-1; TRBD1, as called in the table, went unchecked against the DNA. TRBV1 is shown as a pseudogene. CDR3 size: 16 residues.

A remark on this clone: Other nucleotide sequences in the sample specify the same CDR3. This chain links TRBV20-1 with TRBJ2-7; maybe TRBD1 (5 bases). There are 11 residues in the CDR3. With 4 bases removed from V and 3 bases from J, the gap between germline ends came to 7 bases. Germline V gene data show CDR1 as DFQATT and CDR2 as SNEGSKA (reference sequence). The CDR3 nucleotides are TGCAGTGCTAAGGGGATCTACGAGCAGTACTTC. This sequence encodes CSAKGIYEQYF.

This clone came up once. This sequence joins TRBV5-4 and TRBJ2-2; D might be TRBD2 (6 bases). This CDR3 has 13 residues. Trimming removed 4 bases from V and 7 bases from J, with 11 bases in between. Germline V gene data show CDR1 as SGHNT and CDR2 as YYREEE (reference sequence). In DNA form, the CDR3 reads TGTGCCAGCAGCCAGAGACTAGACGGGGAGCTGTTTTTT. This encodes CASSQRLDGELFF.

This clone was picked up a small number of times. The chain couples TRBV9 to TRBJ2-3, with D maybe TRBD2 (5 bases). V lost 1 base, J lost 0 bases, and 9 bases lay in between. The CDR3 runs 15 residues. Germline CDR1 and CDR2: SGDLS and YYNGEE. CDR3 residues: CASSVTGISTDTQYF. CDR3 DNA: TGTGCCAGCAGCGTAACGGGGATTAGCACAGATACGCAGTATTTT. Supplemented by reference TRBV9 and TRBJ2-3, the full variable domain reads DSGVTQTPKHLITATGQRVTLRCSPRSGDLSVYWYQQSLDQGLQFLIQYYNGEERAKGNILERFSAQQFPDLHSELNLSSLELGDSALYFCASSVTGISTDTQYFGPGTRLTVL.